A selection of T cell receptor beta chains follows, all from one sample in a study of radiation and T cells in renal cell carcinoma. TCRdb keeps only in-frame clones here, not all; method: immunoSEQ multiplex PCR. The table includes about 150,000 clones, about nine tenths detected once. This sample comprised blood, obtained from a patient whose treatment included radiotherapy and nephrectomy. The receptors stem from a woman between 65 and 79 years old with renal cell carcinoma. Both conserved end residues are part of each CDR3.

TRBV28,CASSSGEGRLNRGYTF
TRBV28,CASSPSGEINEQYF
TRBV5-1,CASSLAGSGEAFF
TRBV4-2,CASSQDQGGQPQHF
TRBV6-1,CASSLINYGYTF
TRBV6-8,CASSYGDAGQGQPQHF
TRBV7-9,CASSLPGGLAAGELFF
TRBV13,CASSWGRGPEQYF
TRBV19,CASSIEGREPQHF
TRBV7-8,CASSLIAVYNEQFF
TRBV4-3,CASSQDRGFDYEQYF
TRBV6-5,CASSYGGEETQYF
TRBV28,CASSKGLSYEQYF
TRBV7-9,CASSLDSNQPQHF
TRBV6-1,CASSEGPGDTEAFF
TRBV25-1,CASSDRVEQYF
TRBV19,CASSIIRDRGSGEQFF
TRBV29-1,CSVKGSSYEQYF
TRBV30,CAWSTGTGFTEAFF
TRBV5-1,CASRGTGSGDTEAFF
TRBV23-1,CASSRPGYRYSGANVLTF
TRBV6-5,CASSPTGDNSPLHF
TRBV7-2,CASSRDRGNQPQHF
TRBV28,CASSHPGQAGEKLFF
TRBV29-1,CSATGTGGEGQYF
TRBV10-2,CASRHQGATEAFF
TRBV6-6,CASTREGGGYTF
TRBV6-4,CASSPRLAGPGEQYF
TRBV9,CASSLGTDNQPQHF
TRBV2,CASNQAPAAQYF
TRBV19,CASSSTGSYGYTF
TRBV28,CASSRGGQLNTEAFF
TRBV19,CASPRGASGGNSSYNEQFF
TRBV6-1,CASRREETQYF
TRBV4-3,CASSQDRQAAFPNEQFF
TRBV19,CASSISGTVNQPQHF
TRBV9,CASSVVTGPGAEAFF
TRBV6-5,CASSSTGLAGTGELFF
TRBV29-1,CSVEAGTGGTEAFF
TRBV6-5,CASSYTTGTSPNEQFF
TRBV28,CASSAPGFNQPQHF
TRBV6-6,CASSQGRRSSEAFF
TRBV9,CASSVGKGGPAEAFF
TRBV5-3,CARSSEKKHGQPSNQPQHF
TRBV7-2,CASSSDNRGTEAFF
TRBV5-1,CASSLRQGFNEQYF
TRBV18,CASSPTSQAGRETQYF
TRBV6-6,CASDTGAVNTEAFF
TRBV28,CASTLPGGTASYEQYF
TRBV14,CASSQDQGVSGANVLTF
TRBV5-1,CASSYRLAGSTGETQYF
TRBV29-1,CSAQENSNQPQHF